This entry lists 17 T cell receptor beta chains sequenced from one sample in a study of blood T cell repertoires in COVID-19. Profiled with immunoSEQ multiplex PCR; TCRdb holds only in-frame clones, not every one. The sample includes approximately 330,000 clones, about 90% seen only once; the top ten take roughly a tenth. The sample comprised PBMCs or T cells enriched from blood (not recorded which). The receptors derive from a woman in her 30s who had recovered from COVID-19.

Details on this clone: At one of its ends the junction is not consistent with the germline gene, which may arise from a read error. The chain recombines TRBV10-2 with TRBJ1-2, with D perhaps matching TRBD1 (5 bases). Germline CDR1 WSHSY, CDR2 SAAADI. This CDR3 is 17 amino acids long. The CDR3 coding sequence is TGCGCCAGCAGTGAGAGATTCCAGGGCCCGATCTACTACGGCTACACCTTC. It codes for CASSERFQGPIYYGYTF.

The V gene is TRBV27, the J gene TRBJ2-5; 8 nucleotides agree with TRBD1. Germline V gene sequence: CDR1 MNHEY, CDR2 SMNVEV (reference sequence). V was pared by 2 bases and J by 4 bases, with 3 bases of the junction left unmatched. CDR3 length: 14 amino acids. CDR3 DNA sequence: TGTGCCAGCAGTTTAATCAGGGGGCGAGAGACCCAGTACTTC. The encoded protein is CASSLIRGRETQYF.

The rearrangement uses TRBV18 and TRBJ1-5; TRBD1 is a possible D gene (5 bases). CDR3 length equals 13 residues. V gave up 1 base and J gave up 12 bases, with 13 bases separating them. Germline values: CDR1 KGHSH, CDR2 LQKENI. CDR3 loop: CASSPLGQGGQHF. DNA of the CDR3: TGTGCCAGCTCACCACTCGGGCAGGGAGGCCAGCATTTT.

The V gene is TRBV6-2 or TRBV6-3, the J gene TRBJ1-2, with D possibly being TRBD1 (5 bases). The CDR3 contains 12 residues. Germline lookup yields CDR1 MNHEY and CDR2 SVGEGT. V lost 5 bases, J lost 5 bases, and 9 bases lay in between. CDR3 bases: TGTGCCAGCAGTCCGGGGGTTTATGGCTACACCTTC. Protein: CASSPGVYGYTF.

The chain combines TRBV4-1 with TRBJ1-1; 8 bases map to TRBD1. Germline assignment: CDR1 MGHRA and CDR2 YSYEKL. Trimming removed 4 bases from V and 10 bases from J; junction bases left unmatched: 11. The CDR3 contains 14 residues. CDR3 sequence: CASSLRTGSQRAFF. The CDR3 region has the DNA TGCGCCAGCAGCCTCAGGACAGGGTCGCAACGAGCTTTCTTT.

Only one count was recorded for this clone. V and J are TRBV4-2 and TRBJ2-2; 8 nucleotides align to TRBD1. Germline-derived CDR1 and CDR2 are LGHNA and YNFKEQ. With 4 bases clipped from V and 5 bases from J, the junction kept 9 bases outside the gene matches. This CDR3 contains 16 residues. The CDR3 protein is CASSRLDRGNTGELFF. The DNA for the CDR3 is TGTGCCAGCAGCCGCTTAGACAGGGGAAATACCGGGGAGCTGTTTTTT.

The chain carries TRBV11-3 and TRBJ2-1; 10 bases agree with TRBD1. V lost 4 bases, J lost 3 bases, and 3 bases stayed unmatched. The CDR3 is made up of 15 amino acids. CDR1 is SGHNT and CDR2 is YENEEA in the germline V gene. The CDR3 DNA follows: TGTGCCAGCAGCTCCCGGGACAGGGGCTACAATGAGCAGTTCTTC. Protein sequence: CASSSRDRGYNEQFF.

This rearrangement joins TRBV6-5 to TRBJ2-3, with D hard to call. Germline V CDR1 and CDR2: MNHEY, SVGAGI. Between the trimmed V and J ends, which lost 2 bases and 2 bases, there was a span of 8 bases. This CDR3 is built from 14 residues. This chain's CDR3 is CASSYRTATDTQYF. The CDR3 DNA is TGTGCCAGCAGTTACCGTACAGCCACAGATACGCAGTATTTT.

The V and J genes are TRBV18 and TRBJ1-2, with 9 bases aligning to TRBD1. J was trimmed by 4 bases and V by 6 bases; bases with no gene match: 6. Germline V CDR1 and CDR2: KGHSH, LQKENI. The CDR3 consists of 14 residues. CDR3 in DNA: TGTGCCAGCTCCAGGGGACAGGGATTCTATGGCTACACCTTC. Its protein product is CASSRGQGFYGYTF.

The V gene is TRBV9, the J gene TRBJ2-2, with 8 bases lining up with TRBD2. V trimming: 0 bases; J trimming: 5 bases; junction bases outside the gene matches: 6. The CDR3 runs to 16 residues. Germline CDR1 and CDR2: SGDLS and YYNGEE. The CDR3 is CASSVALAGTTGELFF. CDR3 nucleotide sequence: TGTGCCAGCAGCGTAGCTTTAGCGGGAACGACCGGGGAGCTGTTTTTT. Full variable domain (missing parts from reference TRBV9 and TRBJ2-2): DSGVTQTPKHLITATGQRVTLRCSPRSGDLSVYWYQQSLDQGLQFLIQYYNGEERAKGNILERFSAQQFPDLHSELNLSSLELGDSALYFCASSVALAGTTGELFFGEGSRLTVL.

The chain couples TRBV28 to TRBJ1-1, with D possibly matching TRBD1 (6 bases). This CDR3 is built from 12 residues. V gave up 6 bases and J gave up 4 bases, with 9 bases separating them. Germline V CDR1 and CDR2: MDHEN, SYDVKM. Here the CDR3 DNA reads TGTGCCAGCAGCCAAGGGGGCACTGAAGCTTTCTTT. Amino acids: CASSQGGTEAFF.

This clone has a single count. The chain couples TRBV6-5 to TRBJ1-5, with D unclear. From germline, CDR1 is MNHEY and CDR2 SVGAGI. The CDR3 is 14 amino acids. Trimming shortened V by 0 bases and J by 1 base, and 4 bases separated the two germline ends. DNA for the CDR3: TGTGCCAGCAGTTACTCCCGGAGCAATCAGCCCCAGCATTTT. This encodes CASSYSRSNQPQHF.

The chain links TRBV6-5 to TRBJ1-1; maybe TRBD1 (5 bases). V shed 8 bases and J shed 4 bases, with 14 bases lying between them. The CDR3 length is 13 residues. Germline lookup yields CDR1 MNHEY and CDR2 SVGAGI. For the CDR3, the DNA is TGTGCCAGCCGTTTTATGGGGGGCACTGAAGCTTTCTTT. Amino acid sequence: CASRFMGGTEAFF.

J is TRBJ2-7 and V is TRBV14; D unresolved. Germline V CDR1 and CDR2: SGHDN, FVKESK. This CDR3 comprises 15 residues. Deletions cut 0 bases from V and 0 bases from J, with 9 bases between. The CDR3 coding sequence is TGTGCCAGCAGCCAAGATTGGGCTCGCTCCTACGAGCAGTACTTC. Its translation: CASSQDWARSYEQYF.

This chain uses TRBV11-2 with TRBJ2-3; a weak D match, TRBD2 (6 bases). The V end lost 4 bases, the J end lost 9 bases, and 17 bases lay between the germline ends. The CDR3 contains 14 residues. Looked up from germline, CDR1 is SGHAT and CDR2 is FQNNGV. CDR3 in DNA: TGTGCCAGCAGCTCAGGGCGGGAAAGGGAGACGCAGTATTTT. The encoded protein is CASSSGRERETQYF.

This clone has a count of ten or more. The chain employs TRBV7-2 and TRBJ2-1; 10 nucleotides match TRBD1. V was clipped by 2 bases and J by 7 bases; unmatched bases: 5. The CDR3 loop spans 15 amino acids. The V gene's germline CDR1 is SGHTA and CDR2 FQGNSA. CDR3 DNA sequence: TGTGCCAGCAGCTTAACCGGGACAGGGGTAAATGAGCAGTTCTTC. This gives the protein CASSLTGTGVNEQFF.

The rearrangement joins TRBV3-1 (or the pseudogene TRBV3-2) to TRBJ1-2, with 7 bases matching TRBD1. Germline V gene data show CDR1 as LGHDT and CDR2 as YNNKEL (reference sequence). The J segment lost 6 bases and the V segment lost 10 bases, leaving 8 bases of the junction unmatched. The CDR3 is 12 residues long. The DNA for the CDR3 is TGTGCCACCCTCGACAGGGATGATGGCTACACCTTC. Translating gives CATLDRDDGYTF.